Each of the 24 T cell receptor beta chains below was sequenced from the same sample in a study of T cell responses to AZD1222 COVID-19 vaccine. Repertoires were generated with immunoSEQ multiplex PCR, while TCRdb's copy carries only in-frame clones and drops some. The sample gives around 200,000 clones, 85% to 95% of which show up once; about 3.9% is in the top ten. Here the sequenced sample was peripheral blood, taken on day 0 of AZD1222 vaccination. The receptors here all came from an adult in good health.

V is TRBV5-1 and J is TRBJ2-7; 10 nucleotides agree with TRBD1. Germline loops: CDR1 SGHRS, CDR2 YFSETQ. This CDR3 is built from 15 residues. After removal of 0 bases from V and 7 bases from J, the junction contained 7 bases not matched to a gene. This CDR3 reads CASSLETGGLREQYF. Here the CDR3 DNA reads TGCGCCAGCAGCTTGGAGACAGGGGGCTTAAGGGAGCAGTACTTC.

The chain couples TRBV5-6 to TRBJ1-2; a possible D gene is TRBD1 (6 bases). V was shortened by 4 bases and J by 2 bases, with 21 bases between the two germline ends. Germline CDR1 and CDR2: SGHDT and YYEEEE. The CDR3 has 17 amino acids. CDR3 sequence: CASSRFGGARGNYGYTF. CDR3 nucleotides: TGTGCCAGCAGCCGGTTCGGGGGGGCCCGAGGGAACTATGGCTACACCTTC.

V usage is TRBV3-1 (or the pseudogene TRBV3-2) and J usage is TRBJ2-7; 12 bases align to TRBD2. CDR1 is LGHDT and CDR2 is YNNKEL in the germline V gene (reference sequence). V trimming: 1 base; J trimming: 6 bases; junction bases outside the gene matches: 7. The CDR3 length is 16 residues. For the CDR3, the DNA is TGTGCCAGCAGCCAAGGCCTAGCGGGGGGGCAGGTCGAGCAGTACTTC. It codes for CASSQGLAGGQVEQYF.

The V gene is TRBV7-9, the J gene TRBJ2-7; TRBD1 might be the D (5 bases). V lost 4 bases and J lost 4, with 11 bases in between. Per the germline V gene, CDR1 is SEHNR and CDR2 is FQNEAQ (reference sequence). The CDR3 contains 13 residues. DNA of the CDR3: TGTGCCAGCAGCTCCCTTGGGGCGTACGAGCAGTACTTC. Translating gives CASSSLGAYEQYF.

The chain combines TRBV6-5 with TRBJ2-1, with a tentative D call TRBD2 (6 bases). The ends were cut back, 6 bases at V and 4 bases at J, with 16 bases in the middle. Germline V gene sequence: CDR1 MNHEY, CDR2 SVGAGI. There are 15 residues in the CDR3. The chain's CDR3 is CASSYGSLKYNEQFF. CDR3 in DNA: TGTGCCAGCAGCTACGGGAGTTTGAAGTACAATGAGCAGTTCTTC.

The genes are TRBV19 and TRBJ2-7; D could derive from TRBD1 or TRBD2 (6 bases each). V lost 1 base and J lost 8, with 15 bases in between. Germline V lookup: CDR1 LNHDA, CDR2 SQIVND (reference sequence). This CDR3 contains 14 residues. Here the CDR3 DNA reads TGTGCCAGTAGTATAGGGACATTAGGGGGGAAGCAGTACTTC. Its translation is CASSIGTLGGKQYF. The variable domain in full, completed from reference TRBV19 and TRBJ2-7, reads DGGITQSPKYLFRKEGQNVTLSCEQNLNHDAMYWYRQDPGQGLRLIYYSQIVNDFQKGDIAEGYSVSREKKESFPLTVTSAQKNPTAFYLCASSIGTLGGKQYFGPGTRLTVT.

This chain joins TRBV11-2 and TRBJ1-3; D is uncertain. This CDR3 spans 14 amino acids. Trimming shortened V by 3 bases and J by 9 bases, and 15 bases separated the two germline ends. Germline CDR1 SGHAT, CDR2 FQNNGV. The CDR3 sequence: CASSLLVGSSTIYF. The CDR3, as DNA: TGTGCCAGCAGCTTGTTGGTTGGGTCCTCCACCATATATTTT.

There are a few counts of this clone. The J gene is TRBJ1-2, the V gene TRBV7-2; 8 bases map to TRBD1. Germline V gene sequence: CDR1 SGHTA, CDR2 FQGNSA. V was pared by 6 bases and J by 3 bases, with 6 bases of the junction left unmatched. The CDR3 totals 14 residues. CDR3 protein: CASRPQGADYGYTF. CDR3 sequence (DNA): TGTGCCAGCAGACCCCAGGGGGCCGACTATGGCTACACCTTC.

The chain recombines TRBV7-8 with TRBJ1-5, with D perhaps TRBD1 (6 bases). Germline loops: CDR1 SGHVS, CDR2 FQNEAQ. This CDR3 has 14 amino acids. Deletions cut 0 bases from V and 9 bases from J, with 12 bases between. As DNA, the CDR3 is TGTGCCAGCAGCTTAGCAAGGGGGACGAGGCCCCAGCATTTT. The encoded protein is CASSLARGTRPQHF.

In DNA form, the CDR3 reads TGTGCCAGCAGTTACTCCGGGGTCGGCTTCCAAGAGACCCAGTACTTC. Translation: CASSYSGVGFQETQYF. V is TRBV6-5 and J is TRBJ2-5; D might be TRBD2 (5 bases). The CDR3 contains 16 residues. CDR1 MNHEY and CDR2 SVGAGI come from the germline V gene. The V end lost 0 bases, the J end lost 1 base, and 12 bases lay between the germline ends.

J is TRBJ1-2 and V is TRBV9, with 9 bases matching TRBD1. V dropped 3 bases and J dropped 6; count of bases not matched to a gene: 6. Per the germline V gene, CDR1 is SGDLS and CDR2 is YYNGEE. The CDR3 totals 14 residues. The CDR3 sequence: CASSARRDRDGYTF. The DNA of the CDR3 is TGTGCCAGCAGCGCCCGACGGGACAGGGATGGCTACACCTTC.

The chain has TRBV18 and TRBJ1-6; D is unresolved. From germline, CDR1 is KGHSH and CDR2 LQKENI. Trimming took off 3 bases at V and 0 bases at J, with 9 bases between the two ends. The length of the CDR3 is 16 residues. Here the CDR3 reads CASSPLAGSYNSPLHF. The CDR3 DNA reads as TGTGCCAGCTCACCCCTCGCGGGCTCCTATAATTCACCCCTCCACTTT. The full variable domain, completed using reference TRBV18 and TRBJ1-6, is NAGVMQNPRHLVRRRGQEARLRCSPMKGHSHVYWYRQLPEEGLKFMVYLQKENIIDESGMPKERFSAEFPKEGPSILRIQQVVRGDSAAYFCASSPLAGSYNSPLHFGNGTRLTVT.

The rearrangement joins TRBV6-5 to TRBJ1-3; D gene ambiguous. The V end lost 6 bases, the J end lost 1 base, and 10 bases lay between the germline ends. The CDR3 consists of 14 residues. Germline assignment: CDR1 MNHEY and CDR2 SVGAGI. CDR3 loop: CASRAFRSGNTIYF. The DNA for the CDR3 is TGTGCCAGCAGAGCATTTAGATCTGGAAACACCATATATTTT.

J is TRBJ1-2 and V is TRBV27; 9 positions agree with TRBD1. V lost 5 bases and J lost 4; bases outside the gene matches: 11. CDR3 length: 16 residues. Germline CDR1 MNHEY, CDR2 SMNVEV (reference sequence). The CDR3 DNA is TGTGCCAGCAGTCCTATCGGACAGGGGCGGTTCTATGGCTACACCTTC. This gives the protein CASSPIGQGRFYGYTF.

V is TRBV21-1 and J is TRBJ1-2; the table gives TRBD1 as D, unverified against the DNA. TRBV21-1 is an annotated pseudogene. The CDR3 consists of 15 residues. CDR3 amino acids: CASSTSGTGGSGYTF. The CDR3 DNA follows: TGTGCCAGCAGCACTTCCGGGACAGGGGGCTCTGGCTACACCTTC.

The chain has TRBV7-2 and TRBJ1-4; D is unresolved. Trimming removed 2 bases from V and 3 bases from J, with 16 bases in between. Germline CDR1 and CDR2: SGHTA and FQGNSA. The CDR3 consists of 17 residues. The CDR3 protein is CASSLPSRGRPNEKLFF. The CDR3 nucleotides read TGTGCCAGCAGCTTACCAAGTAGAGGACGGCCTAATGAAAAACTGTTTTTT.

The chain combines TRBV18 with TRBJ1-5; D not resolved. The CDR3 totals 14 residues. The germline CDR1 and CDR2 sequences are KGHSH and LQKENI. Trimming took 3 bases from V and 4 from J, leaving 10 bases between them. The CDR3, as DNA: TGTGCCAGCTCACCGGTTGAAGAAAATCAGCCCCAGCATTTT. Amino acids: CASSPVEENQPQHF.

The V call is TRBV7-9, the J call TRBJ2-5; D is possibly TRBD2 (5 bases). The CDR3 spans 15 residues. Germline V gene lookup returns CDR1 SEHNR and CDR2 FQNEAQ (reference sequence). Trimming removed 0 bases from V and 2 bases from J, with 10 bases in between. This CDR3 reads CASSLADGGQETQYF. The CDR3 nucleotides are TGTGCCAGCAGCTTAGCGGACGGCGGGCAAGAGACCCAGTACTTC.

The J gene is TRBJ2-7, the V gene TRBV11-2; no definite D call. Germline loops: CDR1 SGHAT, CDR2 FQNNGV. V lost 6 bases, J lost 3 bases, and 12 bases lay in between. The CDR3 spans 13 residues. DNA for the CDR3: TGTGCCAGCAGTTGGTACAGTGGCTACGAGCAGTACTTC. Residues: CASSWYSGYEQYF.

The J gene is TRBJ1-1, the V gene TRBV27; D not resolved. V shed 3 bases and J shed 2 bases, with 7 bases lying between them. There are 13 residues in the CDR3. Germline V gene sequence: CDR1 MNHEY, CDR2 SMNVEV (reference sequence). This CDR3 reads CASSFRENTEAFF. The CDR3 region has the DNA TGTGCCAGCAGTTTTAGAGAAAACACTGAAGCTTTCTTT.

The rearrangement uses TRBV5-1 and TRBJ1-6, with D tentatively TRBD1 (5 bases). The germline V and J ends were trimmed by 5 bases and 7 bases, with 7 bases remaining between them. The germline CDR1 and CDR2 sequences are SGHRS and YFSETQ. The length of the CDR3 is 12 residues. CDR3 sequence reads: CASREGNSPLHF. The CDR3 region has the DNA TGCGCCAGCAGAGAGGGGAATTCACCCCTCCACTTT.

V usage is TRBV30 and J usage is TRBJ2-7; no firm D call. This CDR3 spans 14 amino acids. Germline CDR1 reads GTSNPN; CDR2 reads SVGIG (reference sequence). Deletions cut 0 bases from V and 2 bases from J, with 11 bases between. CDR3 in DNA: TGTGCCTGGAGTGTTGGAGACCTTGCCTACGAGCAGTACTTC. Protein sequence: CAWSVGDLAYEQYF.

This clone was observed a handful of times. This chain's CDR3 is CASKPSQGDSPLHF. The CDR3 DNA follows: TGTGCCAGCAAACCATCACAGGGGGATTCACCCCTCCACTTT. The genes are TRBV13 and TRBJ1-6; TRBD1 aligns across 8 bases. With V trimmed by 7 bases and J by 8 bases, 7 bases remained unmatched. CDR3 length: 14 amino acids. Germline V gene sequence: CDR1 PRHDT, CDR2 FYEKMQ (reference sequence).

The chain uses TRBV29-1 and TRBJ1-2; D not resolved. V was shortened by 1 base and J by 2 bases, with 17 bases between the two germline ends. Looked up from germline, CDR1 is SQVTM and CDR2 is ANQGSEA. The CDR3 runs to 16 residues. The CDR3 is CSVEGGVEGPNYGYTF. In DNA, the CDR3 is TGCAGCGTTGAAGGGGGAGTGGAGGGCCCGAACTATGGCTACACCTTC.